This TCR beta chain derives from a study of vaccination effects on CD4 cells after COVID-19. Study details: Two-dose BNT162b2 or mRNA-1273 vaccination was given to participants.

Expansion of antigen-specific CD4+ T cells with viral peptide pools was carried out by the ViraFEST assay before sequencing. CD4+ T cell isolation took place after less than 13 days of culture. Prior SARS-CoV-2 infection was absent in the vaccine recipients, as shown by negative nucleocapsid antibodies. In culture with around 10 IU/ml IL-2 and around 10 ug/ml peptides, PBMC were grown at a few million per well. Here immunoSEQ multiplex PCR was the method, and the copy in TCRdb shows in-frame clones only, minus some. Of roughly 65,000 clones listed, roughly three quarters are singletons. Trimming shortened V by 4 bases and J by 8 bases, and 11 bases separated the two germline ends. The CDR3 sequence is 13 residues long. The germline V gene encodes CDR1 LGHNA and CDR2 YSLEER. Broader study findings: Whether induced by infection or by vaccine, clones showed marked clonal contraction late after vaccination.

On this clone: What it binds is unknown.

V usage is TRBV4-3 and J usage is TRBJ1-4; no clear D gene. The TCR sequence derives from a human donor who received a COVID-19 vaccine. Sequenced material: CD4+ T cells from PBMCs cultured with HCoV-NL63 spike peptides, taken before COVID-19 vaccination. The CDR3 sequence: CASSPLGGEKLFF. The CDR3 DNA follows: TGCGCCAGCAGCCCCCTAGGCGGGGAAAAACTGTTTTTT.